Listed below are T cell receptor beta chains from one sample, sequenced in a study of shared clonotypes between healthy human individuals. Some clones are missing from TCRdb's copy, which holds only in-frame ones; the method was immunoSEQ multiplex PCR. The top ten clones hold less than 0.25% of a sample with over 750,000 clones, about 97% of them seen once. Sequencing used naive CD8+ T cells sorted from blood. These receptors all stem from a man younger than 40 in good health. CDR3s include the opening cysteine and the closing phenylalanine or tryptophan. Each record gives: clone size, D gene, J gene, V gene, CDR3 protein, CDR3 DNA. The D gene is left open where the match is weak. Not every row has a clone size; where given, it reads once, few, many or a size class.

size: once
D: -
J: TRBJ2-7
V: TRBV27
CDR3: CASSLIGSSYEQYF
DNA: TGTGCCAGCAGTTTAATCGGAAGCTCCTACGAGCAGTACTTC

size: -
D: -
J: TRBJ2-1
V: TRBV30
CDR3: CACLRRYNEQFF
DNA: TGTGCCTGTTTGAGAAGGTACAATGAGCAGTTCTTC

size: -
D: TRBD2
J: TRBJ2-3
V: TRBV30
CDR3: CAWSMAGAADTQYF
DNA: TGTGCCTGGAGTATGGCGGGAGCCGCAGATACGCAGTATTTT

size: -
D: TRBD1
J: TRBJ2-7
V: TRBV11-2
CDR3: CASSLGTGDGDEQYF
DNA: TGTGCCAGCAGCTTAGGTACAGGGGATGGTGACGAGCAGTACTTC

size: -
D: -
J: TRBJ2-3
V: TRBV29-1
CDR3: CSVETGLTTDTQYF
DNA: TGCAGCGTTGAAACAGGGCTTACTACAGATACGCAGTATTTT

size: -
D: TRBD1
J: TRBJ1-1
V: TRBV4-3
CDR3: CASSQETGANTEAFF
DNA: TGCGCCAGCAGCCAAGAGACAGGGGCGAACACTGAAGCTTTCTTT

size: -
D: -
J: TRBJ2-3
V: TRBV9
CDR3: CASTPVSTDTQYF
DNA: TGTGCCAGCACCCCAGTGAGCACAGATACGCAGTATTTT

size: -
D: -
J: TRBJ2-7
V: TRBV5-6
CDR3: CASSLVAGPEQYF
DNA: TGTGCCAGCAGCTTGGTAGCAGGGCCCGAGCAGTACTTC

size: -
D: TRBD2
J: TRBJ2-3
V: TRBV19
CDR3: CASSISPLAGARTDTQYF
DNA: TGTGCCAGTAGTATATCCCCTCTAGCGGGAGCCCGCACAGATACGCAGTATTTT

size: -
D: -
J: TRBJ2-7
V: TRBV7-9
CDR3: CASRGSYEQYF
DNA: TGTGCCAGCAGGGGGAGCTACGAGCAGTACTTC